This T cell receptor (beta chain) comes out of a study of T-cell reconstitution after alpha-beta-depleted transplantation in children. Germline loops: CDR1 MGHRA, CDR2 YSYEKL. The V end was cut by 1 base, the J end by 1 base, with 4 bases between. The CDR3 is 13 residues long. Library preparation (for TCRbeta) was performed with unique molecular identifiers. MiXCR, run by TCRdb on the PCR reads, gives a single entry per CDR3 protein. Counted here are some 500,000 distinct CDR3 sequences, 15% to 20% occurring once; the ten biggest clones make up more than 2.5%. This clonotype was found many times. This sequence was found in a human donor who donated a stem cell graft to a child with acute lymphoblastic leukemia. The sequenced sample was PBMCs from the stem cell graft donor, obtained from the stem cell graft. This chain connects TRBV4-1 to TRBJ1-1, with D unclear. CDR3 protein: CASSQGQNTEAFF. The CDR3 region has the DNA TGCGCCAGCAGCCAAGGACAGAACACTGAAGCTTTCTTT.